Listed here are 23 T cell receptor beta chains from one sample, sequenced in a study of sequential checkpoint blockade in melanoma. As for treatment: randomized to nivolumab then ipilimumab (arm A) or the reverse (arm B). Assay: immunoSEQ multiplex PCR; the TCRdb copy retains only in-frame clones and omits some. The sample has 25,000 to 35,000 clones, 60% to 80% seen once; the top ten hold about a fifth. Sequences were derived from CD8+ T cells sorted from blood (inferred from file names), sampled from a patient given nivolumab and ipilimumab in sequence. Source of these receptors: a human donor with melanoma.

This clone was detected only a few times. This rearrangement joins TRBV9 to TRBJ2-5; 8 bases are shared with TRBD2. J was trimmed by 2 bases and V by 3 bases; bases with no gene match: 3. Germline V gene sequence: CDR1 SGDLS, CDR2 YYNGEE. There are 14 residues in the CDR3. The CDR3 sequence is CASSASGGQETQYF. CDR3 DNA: TGTGCCAGCAGCGCATCGGGGGGGCAAGAGACCCAGTACTTC.

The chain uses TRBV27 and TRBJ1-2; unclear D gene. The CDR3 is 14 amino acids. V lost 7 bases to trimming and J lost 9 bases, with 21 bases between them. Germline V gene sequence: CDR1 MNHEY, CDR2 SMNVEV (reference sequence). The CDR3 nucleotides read TGTGCCAGCACCTGGTTGGGCCGGCCAAAAAGCTACACCTTC. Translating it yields CASTWLGRPKSYTF.

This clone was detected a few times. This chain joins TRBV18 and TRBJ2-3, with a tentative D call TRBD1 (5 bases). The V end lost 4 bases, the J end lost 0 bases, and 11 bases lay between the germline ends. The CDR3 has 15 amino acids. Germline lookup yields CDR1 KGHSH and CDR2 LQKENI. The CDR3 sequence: CASSQWGRSTDTQYF. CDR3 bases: TGTGCCAGCTCACAGTGGGGCAGGAGCACAGATACGCAGTATTTT.

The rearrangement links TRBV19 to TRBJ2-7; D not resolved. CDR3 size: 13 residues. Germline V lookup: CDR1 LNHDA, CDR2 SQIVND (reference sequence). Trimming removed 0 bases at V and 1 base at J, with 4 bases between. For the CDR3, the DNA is TGTGCCAGTAGTATAGACAGGTCCTACGAGCAGTACTTC. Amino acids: CASSIDRSYEQYF.

The CDR3 here is CASSQDLWQGQNTEAFF. CDR3 coding DNA: TGCGCCAGCAGCCAAGATCTGTGGCAGGGGCAGAACACTGAAGCTTTCTTT. The rearrangement uses TRBV4-3 and TRBJ1-1, with D possibly being TRBD1 (6 bases). Germline CDR1 and CDR2: LGHNA and YSLEER. V lost 0 bases to trimming and J lost 1 base, with 15 bases between them. The CDR3 consists of 17 residues.

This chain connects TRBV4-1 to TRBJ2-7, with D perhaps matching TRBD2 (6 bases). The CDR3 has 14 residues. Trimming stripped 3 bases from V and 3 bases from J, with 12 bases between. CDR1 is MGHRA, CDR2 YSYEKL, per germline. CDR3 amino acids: CASSQFPGGYEQYF. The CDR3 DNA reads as TGCGCCAGCAGCCAGTTCCCCGGGGGCTACGAGCAGTACTTC.

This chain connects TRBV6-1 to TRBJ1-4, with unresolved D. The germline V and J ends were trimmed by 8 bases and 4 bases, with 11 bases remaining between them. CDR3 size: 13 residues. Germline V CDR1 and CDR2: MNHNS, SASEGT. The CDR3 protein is CASLRFYNEKLFF. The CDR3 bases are TGTGCCAGCCTCCGGTTTTATAATGAAAAACTGTTTTTT.

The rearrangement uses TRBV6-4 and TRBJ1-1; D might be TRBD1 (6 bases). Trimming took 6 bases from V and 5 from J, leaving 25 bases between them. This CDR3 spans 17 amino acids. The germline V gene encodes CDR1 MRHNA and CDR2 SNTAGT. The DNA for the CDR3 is TGTGCCAGCAGGCCAGGGGCCAGGCCTCAAGATGGTACTGAAGCTTTCTTT. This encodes CASRPGARPQDGTEAFF.

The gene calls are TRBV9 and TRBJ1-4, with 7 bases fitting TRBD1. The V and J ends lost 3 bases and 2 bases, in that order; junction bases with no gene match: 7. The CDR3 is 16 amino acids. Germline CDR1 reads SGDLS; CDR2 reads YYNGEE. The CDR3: CASSAAQGVTNEKLFF. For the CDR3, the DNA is TGTGCCAGCAGCGCTGCCCAGGGGGTCACTAATGAAAAACTGTTTTTT.

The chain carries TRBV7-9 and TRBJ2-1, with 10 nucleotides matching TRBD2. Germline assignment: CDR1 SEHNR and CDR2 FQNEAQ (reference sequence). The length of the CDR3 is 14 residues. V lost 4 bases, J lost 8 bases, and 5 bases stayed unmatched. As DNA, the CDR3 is TGTGCCAGCAGCTCTAGCGGGGGAGCCCATGAGCAGTTCTTC. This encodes CASSSSGGAHEQFF.

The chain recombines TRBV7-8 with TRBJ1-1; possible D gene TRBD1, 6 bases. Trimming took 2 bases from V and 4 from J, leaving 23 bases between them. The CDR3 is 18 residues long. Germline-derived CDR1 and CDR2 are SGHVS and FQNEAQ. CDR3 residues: CASSLYGQLGELGTEAFF. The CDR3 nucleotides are TGTGCCAGCAGCTTATACGGACAGTTGGGGGAGCTGGGCACTGAAGCTTTCTTT.

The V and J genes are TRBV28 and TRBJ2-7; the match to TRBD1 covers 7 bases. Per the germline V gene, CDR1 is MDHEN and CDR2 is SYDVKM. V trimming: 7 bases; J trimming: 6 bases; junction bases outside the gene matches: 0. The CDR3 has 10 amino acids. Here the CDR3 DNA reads TGTGCCAGCAACAGGGGCGAGCAGTACTTC. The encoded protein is CASNRGEQYF. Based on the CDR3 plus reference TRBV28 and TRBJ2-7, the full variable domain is DVKVTQSSRYLVKRTGEKVFLECVQDMDHENMFWYRQDPGLGLRLIYFSYDVKMKEKGDIPEGYSVSREKKERFSLILESASTNQTSMYLCASNRGEQYFGPGTRLTVT.

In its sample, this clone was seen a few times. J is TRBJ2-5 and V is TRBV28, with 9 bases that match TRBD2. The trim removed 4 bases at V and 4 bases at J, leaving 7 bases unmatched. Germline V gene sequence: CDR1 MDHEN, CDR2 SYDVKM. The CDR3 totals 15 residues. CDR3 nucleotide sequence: TGTGCCAGCAGTTATCTAGCTAGCGGGACAGAGACCCAGTACTTC. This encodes CASSYLASGTETQYF.

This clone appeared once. In DNA form, the CDR3 reads TGTGCCAGCAGCTTATTGGCGGAGGGGTTCAATGGCTACACCTTC. This sequence encodes CASSLLAEGFNGYTF. The V call is TRBV5-6, the J call TRBJ1-2, with D perhaps TRBD1 (5 bases). The germline CDR1 and CDR2 sequences are SGHDT and YYEEEE. Trimming left V 2 bases short and J 6 bases short, with 17 bases between. This CDR3 region has 15 residues.

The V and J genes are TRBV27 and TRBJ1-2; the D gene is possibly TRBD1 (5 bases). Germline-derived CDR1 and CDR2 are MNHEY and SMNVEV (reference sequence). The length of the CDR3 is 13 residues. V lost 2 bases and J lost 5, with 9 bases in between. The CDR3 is CASSLGRAYGYTF. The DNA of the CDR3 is TGTGCCAGCAGTTTAGGCAGGGCGTATGGCTACACCTTC.

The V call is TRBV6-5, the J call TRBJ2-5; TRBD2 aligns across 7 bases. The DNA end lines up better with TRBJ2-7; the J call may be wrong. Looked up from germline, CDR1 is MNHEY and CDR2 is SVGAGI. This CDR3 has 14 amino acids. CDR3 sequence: CASSYGGESYEQYF. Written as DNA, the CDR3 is TGTGCCAGCAGTTACGGGGGGGAATCCTACGAGCAGTACTTC.

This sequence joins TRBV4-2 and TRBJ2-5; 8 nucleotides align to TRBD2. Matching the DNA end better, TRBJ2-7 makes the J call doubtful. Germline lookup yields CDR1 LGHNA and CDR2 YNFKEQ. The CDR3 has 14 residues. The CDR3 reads CASSESGGSYEQYF. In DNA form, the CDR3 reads TGTGCCAGCAGCGAGAGCGGGGGTTCCTACGAGCAGTACTTC.

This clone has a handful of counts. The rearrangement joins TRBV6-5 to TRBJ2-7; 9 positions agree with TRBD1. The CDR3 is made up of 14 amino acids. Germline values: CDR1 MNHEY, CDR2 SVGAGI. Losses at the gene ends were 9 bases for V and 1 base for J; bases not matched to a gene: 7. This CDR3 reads CASTPGTGSYEQYF. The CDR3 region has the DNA TGTGCCAGTACCCCCGGGACAGGGTCCTACGAGCAGTACTTC.

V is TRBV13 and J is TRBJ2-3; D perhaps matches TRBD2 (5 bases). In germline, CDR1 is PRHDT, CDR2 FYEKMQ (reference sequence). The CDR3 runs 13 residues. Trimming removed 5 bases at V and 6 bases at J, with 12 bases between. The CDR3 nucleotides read TGTGCCAGCAGCCCCGGACTCCTTGATACGCAGTATTTT. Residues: CASSPGLLDTQYF.

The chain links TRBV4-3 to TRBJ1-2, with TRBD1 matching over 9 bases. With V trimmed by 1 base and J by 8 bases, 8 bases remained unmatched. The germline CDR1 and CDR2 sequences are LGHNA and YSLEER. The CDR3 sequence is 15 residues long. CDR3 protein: CASSQAWDRVGGYTF. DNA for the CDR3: TGCGCCAGCAGCCAAGCCTGGGACAGGGTGGGCGGCTACACCTTC.

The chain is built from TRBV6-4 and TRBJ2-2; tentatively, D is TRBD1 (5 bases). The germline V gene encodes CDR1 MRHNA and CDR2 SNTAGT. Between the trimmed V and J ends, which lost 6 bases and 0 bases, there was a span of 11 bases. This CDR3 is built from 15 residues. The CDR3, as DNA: TGTGCCAGCAGCGAGGACACCCCGAACACCGGGGAGCTGTTTTTT. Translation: CASSEDTPNTGELFF.

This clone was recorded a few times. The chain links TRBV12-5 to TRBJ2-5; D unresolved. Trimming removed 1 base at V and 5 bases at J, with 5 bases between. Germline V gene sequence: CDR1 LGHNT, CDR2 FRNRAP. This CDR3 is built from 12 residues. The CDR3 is CASGLGSETQYF. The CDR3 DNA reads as TGTGCTAGTGGTTTGGGTAGTGAGACCCAGTACTTC.

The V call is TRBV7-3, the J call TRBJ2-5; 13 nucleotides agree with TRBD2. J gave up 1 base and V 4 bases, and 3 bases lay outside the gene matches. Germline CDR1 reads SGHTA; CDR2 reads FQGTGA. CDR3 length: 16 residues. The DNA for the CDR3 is TGTGCCAGCAGCTCGGGACTAGCGGGAACCCAAGAGACCCAGTACTTC. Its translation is CASSSGLAGTQETQYF.